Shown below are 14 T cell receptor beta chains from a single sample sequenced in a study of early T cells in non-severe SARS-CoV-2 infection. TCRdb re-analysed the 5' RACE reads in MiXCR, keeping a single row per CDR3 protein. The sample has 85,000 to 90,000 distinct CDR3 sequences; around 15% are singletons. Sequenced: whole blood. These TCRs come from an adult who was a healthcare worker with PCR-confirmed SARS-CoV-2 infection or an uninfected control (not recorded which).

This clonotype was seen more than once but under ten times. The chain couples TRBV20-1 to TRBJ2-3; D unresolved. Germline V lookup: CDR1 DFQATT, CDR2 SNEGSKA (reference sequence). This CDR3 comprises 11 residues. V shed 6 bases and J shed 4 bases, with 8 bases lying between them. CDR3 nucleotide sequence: TGCAGTGCCTCTGCCGCAGATACGCAGTATTTT. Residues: CSASAADTQYF.

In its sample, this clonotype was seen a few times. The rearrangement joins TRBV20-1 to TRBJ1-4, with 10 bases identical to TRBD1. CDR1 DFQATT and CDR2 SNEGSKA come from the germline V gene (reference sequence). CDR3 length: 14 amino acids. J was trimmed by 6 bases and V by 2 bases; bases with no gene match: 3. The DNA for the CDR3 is TGCAGTGCTAGAAAGGGGACAGGGGATGAAAAACTGTTTTTT. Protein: CSARKGTGDEKLFF.

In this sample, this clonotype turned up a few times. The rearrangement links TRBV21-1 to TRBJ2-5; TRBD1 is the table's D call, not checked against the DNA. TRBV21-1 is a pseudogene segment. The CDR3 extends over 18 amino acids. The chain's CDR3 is CASPSRDRGPDIEETQYF. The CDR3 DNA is TGTGCCAGCCCTTCCCGGGACAGGGGGCCTGACATAGAAGAGACCCAGTACTTC.

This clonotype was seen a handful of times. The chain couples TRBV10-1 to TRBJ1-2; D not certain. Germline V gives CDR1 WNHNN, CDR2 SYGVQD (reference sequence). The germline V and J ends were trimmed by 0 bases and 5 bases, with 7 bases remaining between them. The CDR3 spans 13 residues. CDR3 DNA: TGCGCCAGCAGTGAGTCAGGGTCATATGGCTACACCTTC. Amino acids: CASSESGSYGYTF.

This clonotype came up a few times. CDR3 coding DNA: TGTGCCAGCAGTGAAGAGGGGGCTTACACTGAAGCTTTCTTT. Amino acid sequence: CASSEEGAYTEAFF. This chain joins TRBV2 and TRBJ1-1; the match to TRBD1 covers 7 bases. The CDR3 spans 14 residues. Germline V gene data show CDR1 as SNHLY and CDR2 as FYNNEI. V lost 1 base, J lost 3 bases, and 2 bases stayed unmatched.

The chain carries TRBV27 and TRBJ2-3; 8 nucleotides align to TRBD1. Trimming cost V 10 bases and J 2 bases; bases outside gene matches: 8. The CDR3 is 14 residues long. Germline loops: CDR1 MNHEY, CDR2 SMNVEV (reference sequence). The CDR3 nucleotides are TGTGCCACCCGGACAGGGATGCACACAGATACGCAGTATTTT. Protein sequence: CATRTGMHTDTQYF.

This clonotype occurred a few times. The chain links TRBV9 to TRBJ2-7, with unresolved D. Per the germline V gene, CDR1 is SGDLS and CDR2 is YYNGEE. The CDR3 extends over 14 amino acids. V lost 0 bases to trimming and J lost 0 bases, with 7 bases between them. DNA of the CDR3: TGTGCCAGCAGCGTAGACAGTTACTCCTACGAGCAGTACTTC. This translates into CASSVDSYSYEQYF.

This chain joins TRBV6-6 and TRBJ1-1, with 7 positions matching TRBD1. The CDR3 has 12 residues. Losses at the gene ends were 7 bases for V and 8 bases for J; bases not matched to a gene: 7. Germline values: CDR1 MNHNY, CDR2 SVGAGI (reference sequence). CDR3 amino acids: CASTPGGAEAFF. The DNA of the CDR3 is TGTGCCAGCACCCCAGGGGGAGCGGAAGCTTTCTTT.

The CDR3 DNA reads TGTGCCAGCAGCCATCCCCGGGACAGGGGCTACGAGCAGTACTTC. Protein product: CASSHPRDRGYEQYF. The V call is TRBV14, the J call TRBJ2-7, with 10 bases lining up with TRBD1. CDR3 length: 15 residues. After removal of 3 bases from V and 3 bases from J, the junction contained 5 bases not matched to a gene. The germline V gene has CDR1 SGHDN and CDR2 FVKESK.

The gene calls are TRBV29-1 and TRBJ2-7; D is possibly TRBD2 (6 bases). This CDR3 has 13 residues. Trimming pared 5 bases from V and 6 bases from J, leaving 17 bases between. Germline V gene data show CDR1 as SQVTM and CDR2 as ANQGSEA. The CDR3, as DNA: TGCAGCGTTATGACTAGTACGGGGCGCGAGCAGTACTTC. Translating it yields CSVMTSTGREQYF.

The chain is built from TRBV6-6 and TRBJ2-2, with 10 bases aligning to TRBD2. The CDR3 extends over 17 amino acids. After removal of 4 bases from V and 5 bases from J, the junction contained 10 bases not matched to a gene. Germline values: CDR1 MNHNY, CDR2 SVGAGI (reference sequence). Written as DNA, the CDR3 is TGTGCCAGCAGTTCGGTAGCGGGAGGTGGAGCGACCGGGGAGCTGTTTTTT. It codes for CASSSVAGGGATGELFF.

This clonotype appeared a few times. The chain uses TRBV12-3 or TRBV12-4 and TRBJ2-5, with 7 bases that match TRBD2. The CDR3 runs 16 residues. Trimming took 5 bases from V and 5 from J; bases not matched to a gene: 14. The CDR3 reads CASSPSLAATRETQYF. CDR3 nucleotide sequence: TGTGCCAGCAGTCCGTCTCTAGCGGCTACCCGGGAGACCCAGTACTTC.

The CDR3 is CASSLLPGETQYF. The CDR3, as DNA: TGTGCCAGCAGCCTACTCCCAGGGGAGACCCAGTACTTC. This chain uses TRBV7-3 with TRBJ2-5, with D tentatively TRBD1 (5 bases). The CDR3 runs to 13 residues. The germline CDR1 and CDR2 sequences are SGHTA and FQGTGA. Trimming left V 5 bases short and J 5 bases short, with 12 bases between.

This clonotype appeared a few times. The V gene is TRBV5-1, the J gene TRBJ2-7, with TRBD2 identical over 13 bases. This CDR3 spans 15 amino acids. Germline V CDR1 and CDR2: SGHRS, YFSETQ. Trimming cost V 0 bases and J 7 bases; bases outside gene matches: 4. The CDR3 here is CASSLAMGLAGEQYF. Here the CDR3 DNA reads TGCGCCAGCAGCTTGGCAATGGGACTAGCGGGAGAGCAGTACTTC.